What follows describes a single TCR beta chain. This clone was seen repeatedly, ten times or more. Its antigen has not been determined. The record has no base qualities; no much larger clone is one base away. This specimen belongs to a study of beta chain features in type 1 diabetes (dated by TCRdb to 2017 to 2018). With regard to the full study: Mean age, gender distribution, total cell number and subset yield were not different between patients and healthy donors. Across all samples, fewer than 130 million sorted cells were examined, and cell number per subset correlated strongly with RNA yield. The study compared the TCRB repertoires of sorted circulating CD4+ T cell subsets in recently diagnosed type 1 diabetes patients with those in matched healthy donors. Whereas all 28 donors provided naive and central memory subsets, regulatory and stem cell-like memory subsets were isolated from just 8 patients and about 8 healthy donors. Broad study findings and their caveats: At VDJ recombination sites, patients with type 1 diabetes made fewer insertions and deleted more nucleotides, a pattern implying thymic rearrangement abnormalities. Because cDNA was sequenced instead of genomic DNA, activated cells with high expression could be over-represented, although the groups did not differ in activation or CD3 levels. A moderate but significant shortening of TCRB CDR3 length was observed in type 1 diabetes patients in all four CD4+ subsets. HLA sub-analyses involved small numbers of individuals, so any influence of HLA type on TCRB rearrangement remained unresolved. PCR might favor shorter templates, but patient and control samples were amplified and corrected together, so any skew would affect both groups equally. The naive, central memory and regulatory TCRB repertoires appeared to resemble one another more closely among patients than among healthy donors.

All of the isolated RNA was reverse transcribed with the High Capacity cDNA Reverse Transcription Kit, so expressed TCRB transcripts were sequenced. Naive, central memory and regulatory T cell samples underwent deep immunoSEQ sequencing, averaging around 4 million total reads per sample. Sorted cells were lysed in RLT buffer and RNA was extracted with DNase-treated RNeasy Micro or Mini kits, depending on cell number. Each cell subset was processed separately to prevent cross-contamination, with patient and healthy donor samples processed together. The immunoSEQ multiplex PCR was used to amplify TCRB sequences from cDNA, generating 87-bp fragments that spanned the CDR3 region. Sequencing of the amplicons was performed on the Illumina HiSeq platform. On the study's bioinformatics: Synthetic template baselines were used to correct PCR bias computationally, reads within Hamming distance 2 were collapsed together, and singletons that could not be merged were discarded. By aligning reads against IMGT, V, D and J genes, CDR3 length, and insertions or deletions at six rearrangement sites were assigned. Within each subset, clonotype counts were normalized to sorted cell number, after which true diversity and Gini coefficients were computed with the tcR R package. The overlap coefficient, calculated on TCRB nucleotide sequences, was used to quantify repertoire sharing. Sourced from immuneACCESS, this table was stored by TCRdb with only in-frame sequences that have V and J called. A share of the clones is absent; for the studies checked, an unresolved V gene accounts for under half, and the remainder has no known explanation. V and J calls plus clone size are reproduced from that table; the DNA served to infer D and trimming. The sample includes about 320,000 clones, with around 13% observed a single time. The top ten hold 5.5% to 7.5% of the sample.

Each donor gave one peripheral blood draw, approximately 100 mL on average, collected into heparinised tubes. Using a panel that included CD45RO, CCR7, CD25, CD127, CD95 and CD27, naive, central memory, regulatory and stem cell-like memory CD4+ T cells were sorted on a BD FACSAria II. A purity above 98% was achieved for all sorted populations. Right away, PBMCs were isolated by Lymphoprep density gradient centrifugation and were stained directly, with no culture step. Samples were stained and sorted in pairs, with one healthy donor and one patient per experiment, so that batch effects were minimized. Trimming takes 2 bases from V and 6 bases from J, and the germline ends sit 10 bases apart. The germline V gene supplies CDR1 KGHSH and CDR2 LQKENI. The CDR3 has 13 amino acids, counting the end cysteine and phenylalanine. Only the CDR3 DNA is retained, 39 bases long and in frame from the first base.

The chain is assembled from TRBV18 and TRBJ1-2, with no confident D gene call. The TCR originated in a man aged 30-40 years in good health. Sequenced: central memory CD4+ T cells from blood. The CDR3 in this case is CASSPDGWNGYTF. DNA sequence: TGTGCCAGCTCACCAGATGGGTGGAATGGCTACACCTTC. Where the CDR3 stops, the reference TRBV18 and TRBJ1-2 genes take over; the full variable domain is NAGVMQNPRHLVRRRGQEARLRCSPMKGHSHVYWYRQLPEEGLKFMVYLQKENIIDESGMPKERFSAEFPKEGPSILRIQQVVRGDSAAYFCASSPDGWNGYTFGSGTRLTVV.